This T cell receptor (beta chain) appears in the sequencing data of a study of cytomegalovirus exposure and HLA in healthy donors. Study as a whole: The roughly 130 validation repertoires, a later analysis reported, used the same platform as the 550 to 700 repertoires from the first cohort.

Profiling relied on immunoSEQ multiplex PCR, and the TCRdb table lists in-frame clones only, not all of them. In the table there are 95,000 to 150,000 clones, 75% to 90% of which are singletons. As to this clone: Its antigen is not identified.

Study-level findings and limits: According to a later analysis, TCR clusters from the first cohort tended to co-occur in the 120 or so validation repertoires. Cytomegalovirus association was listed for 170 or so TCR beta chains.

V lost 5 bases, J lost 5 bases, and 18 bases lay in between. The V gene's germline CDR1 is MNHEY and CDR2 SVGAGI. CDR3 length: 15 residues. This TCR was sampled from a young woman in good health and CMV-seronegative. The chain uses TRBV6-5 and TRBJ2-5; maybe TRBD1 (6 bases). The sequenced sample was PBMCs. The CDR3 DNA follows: TGTGCCAGCAGTCCCGACAGGCACTTGGGTGAGACCCAGTACTTC. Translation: CASSPDRHLGETQYF.